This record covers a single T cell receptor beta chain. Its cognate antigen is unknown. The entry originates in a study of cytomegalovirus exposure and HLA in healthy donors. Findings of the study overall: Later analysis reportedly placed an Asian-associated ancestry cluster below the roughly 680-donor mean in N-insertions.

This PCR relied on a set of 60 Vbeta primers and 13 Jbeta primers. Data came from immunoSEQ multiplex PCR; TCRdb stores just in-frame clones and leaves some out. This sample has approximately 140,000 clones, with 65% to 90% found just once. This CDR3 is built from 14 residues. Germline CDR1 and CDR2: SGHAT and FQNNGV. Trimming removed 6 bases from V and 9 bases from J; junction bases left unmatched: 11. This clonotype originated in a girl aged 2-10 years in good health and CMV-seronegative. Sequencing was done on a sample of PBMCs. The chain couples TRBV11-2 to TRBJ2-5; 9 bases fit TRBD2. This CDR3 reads CASSSGSGSGSQYF. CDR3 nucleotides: TGTGCCAGCAGTAGTGGTAGCGGGAGTGGGTCCCAGTACTTC. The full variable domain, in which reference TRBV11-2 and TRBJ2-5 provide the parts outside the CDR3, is EAGVAQSPRYKIIEKRQSVAFWCNPISGHATLYWYQQILGQGPKLLIQFQNNGVVDDSQLPKDRFSAERLKGVDSTLKIQPAKLEDSAVYLCASSSGSGSGSQYFGPGTRLLVL.